This entry lists 5 T cell receptor beta chains sequenced from one sample in a study of T cells in Graves' hyperthyroidism and ophthalmopathy. TCR beta CDR3 sequences were amplified from RNA transcripts. The study used the HTBI primer set for a first-round RT-PCR of the TCR CDR3. Each CDR3 protein is one row after TCRdb ran MiXCR on the multiplex PCR reads. In the table there are under 350,000 distinct CDR3 sequences, under 30% of which are singletons. Sequenced sample: blood. The receptors here all came from a man in his forties with Graves' hyperthyroidism that later progressed to Graves' ophthalmopathy.

Concerning this clonotype itself: Sequence at one end of the junction differs from germline and may be a read error. The chain carries TRBV2 and TRBJ2-2; tentative D call: TRBD2 (6 bases). Germline V CDR1 and CDR2: SNHLY, FYNNEI. The CDR3 consists of 15 residues. The CDR3: CASSEEGGVTGELFF. In DNA form, the CDR3 reads TGTGCCAGCAGCGAAGAAGGAGGGGTCACCGGGGAGCTGTTTTTT.

This clonotype showed up many times. V and J are TRBV15 and TRBJ2-7; 7 bases are shared with TRBD1. The CDR3 runs 13 residues. J gave up 6 bases and V 1 base, and 3 bases lay outside the gene matches. The germline V gene encodes CDR1 LNHNV and CDR2 YYDKDF (reference sequence). CDR3 DNA: TGTGCCACCAGCAGAGTTAGGACAGGCGAGCAGTACTTC. Protein sequence: CATSRVRTGEQYF.

This clonotype was observed at least ten times. The chain uses TRBV29-1 and TRBJ2-2, with D maybe TRBD1 (6 bases). From germline, CDR1 is SQVTM and CDR2 ANQGSEA. The CDR3 is 14 residues long. The V end was cut by 5 bases, the J end by 2 bases, with 12 bases between. The CDR3 sequence: CSVPGARNTGELFF. In DNA form, the CDR3 reads TGCAGCGTTCCAGGGGCCCGAAACACCGGGGAGCTGTTTTTT.

In this sample, this clonotype turned up many times. The gene calls are TRBV24-1 and TRBJ2-7; 8 bases line up with TRBD1. J gave up 4 bases and V 0 bases, and 7 bases lay outside the gene matches. This CDR3 comprises 16 residues. From germline, CDR1 is KGHDR and CDR2 SFDVKD. CDR3 sequence reads: CATSDLDRGIFYEQYF. The CDR3 DNA reads TGTGCCACCAGTGATTTGGACAGGGGAATCTTTTACGAGCAGTACTTC.

This clonotype was observed many times. V gene TRBV7-6 combines with J gene TRBJ2-5; TRBD2 agrees at 7 bases. Trimming at V came to 5 bases and at J to 4 bases, leaving 16 bases not matched to a gene. Germline CDR1 and CDR2: SGHVS and FNYEAQ. This CDR3 region has 17 residues. Here the CDR3 reads CASSPRSRGGRGETQYF. DNA for the CDR3: TGTGCCAGCAGCCCCCGCTCGCGTGGGGGGAGGGGAGAGACCCAGTACTTC. Drawing the rest from reference TRBV7-6 and TRBJ2-5, the complete variable domain is GAGVSQSPRYKVTKRGQDVALRCDPISGHVSLYWYRQALGQGPEFLTYFNYEAQQDKSGLPNDRFSAERPEGSISTLTIQRTEQRDSAMYRCASSPRSRGGRGETQYFGPGTRLLVL.